What follows describes a single TCR beta chain. Its antigen is unidentified. The sample is drawn from a study of tumor-infiltrating lymphocytes in localized non-small cell lung cancer. Across the whole study: Tumor tissue and non-adjacent uninvolved lung came from each patient. Study-wide results and caveats: Tumors had more T cell infiltration than uninvolved lung, per TCRbeta sequencing and CD3 counts. Available tissue quantity limited TCR sequencing to a patient subset.

V lost 0 bases and J lost 8, with 12 bases in between. The CDR3 runs to 14 residues. CDR1 and CDR2 (germline): SGDLS, YYNGEE. Only in-frame clones appear in the TCRdb table, and some are missing; sequencing was by immunoSEQ multiplex PCR. The sample comprises nearly 9,500 clones, around 80% of which are singletons, and approximately 6.9% rests with the top ten. Source material: uninvolved lung tissue not adjacent to the tumor. This chain links TRBV9 with TRBJ2-4; perhaps TRBD2 as D (6 bases). This receptor was identified in a human donor with non-small cell lung cancer. The CDR3 DNA follows: TGTGCCAGCAGCGTAGGGGTCAGGGAGGACATTCAGTACTTC. This encodes CASSVGVREDIQYF.